A single sample gave rise to the 15 T cell receptor beta chains below, sequenced in a study of spatial heterogeneity in lung cancer. TCRdb re-called the 5' RACE reads through MiXCR, storing one row per CDR3 protein. The table lists 60,000 to 85,000 distinct CDR3 sequences, about 8.2% of them singletons, with roughly 1.9% in the top ten. Documented time point: blood at routine non-recurrence follow-up after resection. This specimen was PBMCs, taken at follow-up. Receptors were obtained from a female donor with early-stage non-small cell lung cancer.

At least ten counts were recorded for this clonotype. V usage is TRBV18 and J usage is TRBJ1-6, with TRBD1 matching 7 bases. The germline V gene has CDR1 KGHSH and CDR2 LQKENI. The CDR3 spans 16 residues. V was pared by 2 bases and J by 5 bases, with 6 bases of the junction left unmatched. This CDR3 reads CASSPIQGTDNSPLHF. The CDR3 nucleotides read TGTGCCAGCTCACCAATACAGGGGACCGATAATTCACCCCTCCACTTT.

This clonotype appeared many times. The rearrangement links TRBV6-6 to TRBJ2-1; D unresolved. CDR3 length equals 11 residues. Trimming removed 5 bases from V and 10 bases from J, with 9 bases in between. Looked up from germline, CDR1 is MNHNY and CDR2 is SVGAGI (reference sequence). In DNA, the CDR3 is TGTGCCAGCAGTCCCGGTTCCGAGCAGTTCTTC. Amino acids: CASSPGSEQFF.

In its sample, this clonotype was seen a few times. This chain joins TRBV20-1 and TRBJ2-7; D ambiguous. V was clipped by 7 bases and J by 1 base, with 26 bases between them. The germline gives CDR1 DFQATT, CDR2 SNEGSKA (reference sequence). The CDR3 has 17 residues. CDR3 residues: CSVPRETSYPLSYEQYF. CDR3 in DNA: TGCAGTGTTCCTCGTGAGACCTCATACCCCCTGTCCTACGAGCAGTACTTC.

This clonotype was observed at least ten times. The chain's CDR3 is CASSLYSGTYTGELFF. CDR3 bases: TGTGCCAGCAGCTTGTATTCCGGGACTTACACCGGGGAGCTGTTTTTT. The chain recombines TRBV7-3 with TRBJ2-2, with a weak D call TRBD2 (6 bases). CDR3 length: 16 residues. Trimming left V 3 bases short and J 3 bases short, with 14 bases between. Germline loops: CDR1 SGHTA, CDR2 FQGTGA.

This clonotype has more than one count but fewer than ten. J is TRBJ2-7 and V is TRBV5-1; the D gene is possibly TRBD2 (6 bases). The CDR3 has 14 amino acids. Deletions cut 3 bases from V and 5 bases from J, with 15 bases between. Germline V gene data show CDR1 as SGHRS and CDR2 as YFSETQ. CDR3 protein: CASSSLGSNDEQYF. The CDR3 coding sequence is TGCGCCAGCAGCTCACTCGGGAGCAACGACGAGCAGTACTTC.

The gene calls are TRBV5-1 and TRBJ2-1, with 7 bases lining up with TRBD1. V dropped 0 bases and J dropped 2; count of bases not matched to a gene: 2. Germline values: CDR1 SGHRS, CDR2 YFSETQ. CDR3 size: 15 residues. The CDR3 DNA reads TGCGCCAGCAGCTTGGGGCAGGGGGCCTACAATGAGCAGTTCTTC. This codes for CASSLGQGAYNEQFF.

This clonotype was observed many times. This rearrangement joins TRBV12-3 or TRBV12-4 to TRBJ1-2; D is unclear. The CDR3 sequence is 13 residues long. V lost 5 bases and J 1 base, leaving 8 bases between the germline ends. The CDR3 protein is CASSTGLNYGYTF. The CDR3, as DNA: TGTGCCAGCAGTACGGGTCTTAACTATGGCTACACCTTC.

This clonotype turned up a few times. V is TRBV7-8 and J is TRBJ2-1; 7 nucleotides agree with TRBD2. The CDR3 runs to 15 residues. The V gene end was trimmed by 1 base and the J gene end by 7 bases; junction bases not matched to a gene: 7. Germline V gene sequence: CDR1 SGHVS, CDR2 FQNEAQ. CDR3 DNA: TGTGCCAGCAGCTTAGAGGGAGGGATGGGAAATGAGCAGTTCTTC. This encodes CASSLEGGMGNEQFF. Combining the CDR3 with reference TRBV7-8 and TRBJ2-1 gives the whole variable domain GAGVSQSPRYKVAKRGQDVALRCDPISGHVSLFWYQQALGQGPEFLTYFQNEAQLDKSGLPSDRFFAERPEGSVSTLKIQRTQQEDSAVYLCASSLEGGMGNEQFFGPGTRLTVL.

The chain combines TRBV6-5 with TRBJ1-6; D remains ambiguous. From germline, CDR1 is MNHEY and CDR2 SVGAGI. The CDR3 spans 16 residues. V lost 6 bases and J lost 1, with 13 bases in between. In DNA, the CDR3 is TGTGCCAGCAGCCCACAGTTAGGGTCCTATAATTCACCCCTCCACTTT. Protein product: CASSPQLGSYNSPLHF.

This clonotype was picked up many times. This rearrangement joins TRBV7-3 to TRBJ2-2, with D unclear. This CDR3 region has 13 residues. Germline assignment: CDR1 SGHTA and CDR2 FQGTGA. V was cut by 6 bases and J by 5 bases, with 10 bases left in between. The CDR3 DNA is TGTGCCAGCAGAGCAGCGCTTACCGGGGAGCTGTTTTTT. This sequence encodes CASRAALTGELFF.

This clonotype came up many times. The rearrangement links TRBV6-5 to TRBJ1-1, with D hard to call. Germline CDR1 MNHEY, CDR2 SVGAGI. Trimming removed 8 bases at V and 8 bases at J, with 12 bases between. The CDR3 is made up of 11 amino acids. As DNA, the CDR3 is TGTGCCAGCGGCAGTGGTCGGGAAGCTTTCTTT. Its translation: CASGSGREAFF.

This clonotype was found many times. The gene calls are TRBV5-1 and TRBJ2-5; D gene uncertain. CDR3 length: 14 residues. The germline V and J ends were trimmed by 4 bases and 2 bases, with 12 bases remaining between them. Germline values: CDR1 SGHRS, CDR2 YFSETQ. The CDR3 coding sequence is TGCGCCAGCAGCCTAACGACCTCTCAAGAGACCCAGTACTTC. It specifies CASSLTTSQETQYF.

This clonotype appeared many times. This sequence joins TRBV20-1 and TRBJ2-7, with unresolved D. This CDR3 is 10 amino acids long. CDR1 and CDR2 from the germline V gene are DFQATT and SNEGSKA (reference sequence). Trimming left V 2 bases short and J 4 bases short, with 3 bases between. CDR3 sequence reads: CSARQYEQYF. In DNA, the CDR3 is TGCAGTGCTAGACAGTACGAGCAGTACTTC.

This clonotype occurred many times. The chain joins TRBV11-3 to TRBJ2-5, with unresolved D. Germline-derived CDR1 and CDR2 are SGHNT and YENEEA. CDR3 size: 15 residues. The germline V and J ends were trimmed by 3 bases and 3 bases, with 14 bases remaining between them. As DNA, the CDR3 is TGTGCCAGCAGCTTGGGAACGGGCGGTGAAGAGACCCAGTACTTC. Protein sequence: CASSLGTGGEETQYF.

There are a few counts of this clonotype. The rearrangement uses TRBV30 and TRBJ2-3; 12 nucleotides match TRBD2. V shed 6 bases and J 4 bases; nucleotides not matched to a gene: 5. The germline gives CDR1 GTSNPN, CDR2 SVGIG (reference sequence). The CDR3 length is 14 residues. The CDR3 region is CACPTSGRPDTQYF. The CDR3 DNA is TGTGCCTGCCCGACTAGCGGGAGACCAGATACGCAGTATTTT.